Below are 17 T cell receptor beta chains sequenced from a single sample in a study of shared clonotypes between healthy human individuals. Method: immunoSEQ multiplex PCR; TCRdb's copy keeps in-frame clones and lacks some. The data hold roughly 2 million clones, with over 85% observed a single time. Sequenced sample: naive CD4+ T cells sorted from blood. Subset given: CD45RA+ positively selected. Receptors originate from a man between 18 and 29 years old in good health.

The rearrangement uses TRBV5-1 and TRBJ2-5, with TRBD2 identical over 11 bases. Unmatched junction bases numbered 10, after V lost 7 bases and J lost 5 bases. There are 15 residues in the CDR3. CDR1 is SGHRS and CDR2 is YFSETQ in the germline V gene. This chain's CDR3 is CASLFSGGASETQYF. The CDR3 nucleotides read TGCGCCAGCCTATTTAGCGGGGGGGCCTCGGAGACCCAGTACTTC. The variable domain in full, completed from reference TRBV5-1 and TRBJ2-5, reads KAGVTQTPRYLIKTRGQQVTLSCSPISGHRSVSWYQQTPGQGLQFLFEYFSETQRNKGNFPGRFSGRQFSNSRSEMNVSTLELGDSALYLCASLFSGGASETQYFGPGTRLLVL.

This clone has a single count. The chain is built from TRBV11-2 and TRBJ1-4; D gene uncertain. Trimming took off 7 bases at V and 8 bases at J, with 14 bases between the two ends. Germline V gene lookup returns CDR1 SGHAT and CDR2 FQNNGV. The CDR3 runs to 13 residues. CDR3 sequence: CASMKAGREKLFF. CDR3 bases: TGTGCCAGCATGAAGGCCGGGAGGGAAAAACTGTTTTTT.

V and J are TRBV27 and TRBJ2-3, with D unclear. Per germline, CDR1 MNHEY and CDR2 SMNVEV (reference sequence). There are 13 residues in the CDR3. The V end was cut by 3 bases, the J end by 1 base, with 5 bases between. As DNA, the CDR3 is TGTGCCAGCAGTTTCATTCGCACAGATACGCAGTATTTT. It specifies CASSFIRTDTQYF.

The chain joins TRBV6-1 to TRBJ2-5, with D maybe TRBD1 (5 bases). The length of the CDR3 is 13 residues. Trimming stripped 1 base from V and 14 bases from J, with 17 bases between. Germline V CDR1 and CDR2: MNHNS, SASEGT. DNA for the CDR3: TGTGCCAGCAGTGAAGTCGGTGGGGCAGCCGGCTACTTC. It specifies CASSEVGGAAGYF.

The chain uses TRBV6-1 and TRBJ1-2; D gene uncertain. Germline CDR1 is MNHNS and CDR2 is SASEGT. CDR3 size: 15 residues. V was cut by 0 bases and J by 2 bases, with 10 bases left in between. Written as DNA, the CDR3 is TGTGCCAGCAGTGAAGCCCCGGGAACCAACTATGGCTACACCTTC. Its protein product is CASSEAPGTNYGYTF.

The chain links TRBV6-6 to TRBJ1-2; maybe TRBD1 (5 bases). The CDR3 has 14 residues. Germline V CDR1 and CDR2: MNHNY, SVGAGI (reference sequence). V was cut by 0 bases and J by 3 bases, with 8 bases left in between. Written as DNA, the CDR3 is TGTGCCAGCAGTTACTCAGACAGATACTATGGCTACACCTTC. Amino acids: CASSYSDRYYGYTF.

The rearrangement joins TRBV6-5 to TRBJ1-3; D ambiguous. The germline V gene has CDR1 MNHEY and CDR2 SVGAGI. The ends were cut back, 0 bases at V and 6 bases at J, with 12 bases in the middle. The CDR3 sequence is 15 residues long. CDR3 region: CASSYSNSRANTIYF. The DNA of the CDR3 is TGTGCCAGCAGTTACTCGAATAGTCGGGCAAACACCATATATTTT.

This chain uses TRBV5-4 with TRBJ1-5, with D unclear. V lost 4 bases and J lost 5, with 10 bases in between. Germline CDR1 and CDR2: SGHNT and YYREEE (reference sequence). The CDR3 consists of 13 residues. CDR3 coding DNA: TGTGCCAGCAGCATGGGAGCCGATCAGCCCCAGCATTTT. It codes for CASSMGADQPQHF.

This chain uses TRBV6-1 with TRBJ1-5; D is undetermined. The CDR3 consists of 13 residues. In germline, CDR1 is MNHNS, CDR2 SASEGT. V gave up 4 bases and J gave up 5 bases, with 9 bases separating them. CDR3 DNA sequence: TGTGCCAGCAGTGCCTCGATAGATCAGCCCCAGCATTTT. Translation: CASSASIDQPQHF.

This chain connects TRBV30 to TRBJ1-3; D is possibly TRBD1 (5 bases). CDR1 and CDR2 from the germline V gene are GTSNPN and SVGIG (reference sequence). The CDR3 totals 12 residues. The V and J ends lost 2 bases and 8 bases respectively, with 10 bases between them. The CDR3 DNA is TGTGCCTGGAGTCGACAGAGGGACACCATATATTTT. It codes for CAWSRQRDTIYF.

The V and J genes are TRBV15 and TRBJ1-2, with a tentative D call TRBD1 (6 bases). CDR3 length: 13 amino acids. Trimming took off 6 bases at V and 8 bases at J, with 16 bases between the two ends. Looked up from germline, CDR1 is LNHNV and CDR2 is YYDKDF (reference sequence). In nucleotides, the CDR3 is TGTGCCACCAGGAACCGGGACATCGGCGGCTACACCTTC. It encodes CATRNRDIGGYTF.

The V and J genes are TRBV10-3 and TRBJ2-3, with TRBD2 matching 11 bases. Germline CDR1 and CDR2: ENHRY and SYGVKD. Unmatched junction bases numbered 14, after V lost 6 bases and J lost 3 bases. This CDR3 comprises 18 residues. The chain's CDR3 is CAISTTSGGSKSTDTQYF. In DNA, the CDR3 is TGTGCCATCAGCACAACTAGCGGGGGATCAAAAAGTACAGATACGCAGTATTTT.

As regards this clone: Other DNA sequences in this specimen translate into the identical CDR3. The chain has TRBV5-1 and TRBJ1-4, with D possibly being TRBD1 (5 bases). This CDR3 has 14 amino acids. Trimming cost V 0 bases and J 7 bases, with 10 bases left between them. The germline V gene encodes CDR1 SGHRS and CDR2 YFSETQ. The CDR3 region is CASSLGQGSEKLFF. The CDR3 bases are TGCGCCAGCAGCTTGGGGCAGGGCAGTGAAAAACTGTTTTTT.

V usage is TRBV29-1 and J usage is TRBJ2-1; a possible D gene is TRBD1 (6 bases). Trimming pared 6 bases from V and 12 bases from J, leaving 18 bases between. Germline loops: CDR1 SQVTM, CDR2 ANQGSEA. CDR3 length equals 12 residues. CDR3: CSVQGATGMQFF. The CDR3 bases are TGCAGCGTGCAAGGGGCAACAGGGATGCAGTTCTTC.

The chain is built from TRBV30 and TRBJ2-7; the match to TRBD2 covers 10 bases. Per the germline V gene, CDR1 is GTSNPN and CDR2 is SVGIG (reference sequence). The CDR3 loop spans 15 amino acids. J was trimmed by 3 bases and V by 5 bases; bases with no gene match: 10. DNA for the CDR3: TGTGCCTGGCGAACCGGGACTAGCGTACTCTACGAGCAGTACTTC. Its translation: CAWRTGTSVLYEQYF.

V usage is TRBV7-8 and J usage is TRBJ2-6; 9 bases fit TRBD1. The germline V gene has CDR1 SGHVS and CDR2 FQNEAQ. This CDR3 region has 16 residues. Unmatched junction bases numbered 5, after V lost 5 bases and J lost 3 bases. The CDR3 DNA is TGTGCCAGCAGCACAACAGGGGGCTTTGGGGCCAACGTCCTGACTTTC. It yields the protein CASSTTGGFGANVLTF.

This clone came up once. V gene TRBV6-5 combines with J gene TRBJ2-7, with a tentative D call TRBD2 (6 bases). Germline CDR1 and CDR2: MNHEY and SVGAGI. CDR3 size: 12 residues. The V end was cut by 6 bases, the J end by 7 bases, with 13 bases between. The CDR3, as DNA: TGTGCCAGCAGGGAGGGGCTTGGAGAGCAGTACTTC. This gives the protein CASREGLGEQYF.